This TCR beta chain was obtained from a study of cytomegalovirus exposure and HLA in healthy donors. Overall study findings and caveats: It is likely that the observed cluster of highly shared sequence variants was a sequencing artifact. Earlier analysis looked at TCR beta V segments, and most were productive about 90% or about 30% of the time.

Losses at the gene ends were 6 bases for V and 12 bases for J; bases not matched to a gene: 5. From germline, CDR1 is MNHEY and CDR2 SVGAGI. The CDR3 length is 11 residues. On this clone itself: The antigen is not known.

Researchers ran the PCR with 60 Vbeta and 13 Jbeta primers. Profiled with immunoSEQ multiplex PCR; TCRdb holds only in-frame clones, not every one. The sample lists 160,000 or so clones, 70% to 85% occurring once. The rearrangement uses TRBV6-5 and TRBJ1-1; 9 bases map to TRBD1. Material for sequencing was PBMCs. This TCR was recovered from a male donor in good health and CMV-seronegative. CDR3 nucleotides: TGTGCCAGCAGAGAGGACAGGGGCTCTTTCTTT. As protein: CASREDRGSFF.